The sequence of this T cell receptor beta chain was determined in a study of T cell repertoires in cytomegalovirus infection. The CDR3 covers 16 residues. The germline CDR1 and CDR2 sequences are MNHNS and SASEGT. Trimming removed 6 bases from V and 4 bases from J; junction bases left unmatched: 6. MiXCR, applied by TCRdb to the reads, yields one record per CDR3 protein. The profile covers around 85,000 distinct CDR3 sequences, with 45% to 50% appearing a single time and 85% to 95% taken by the ten largest. Findings and limits, study-wide: Across the ex vivo response, the dominant clonotypes were HLA-C-restricted CMV-specific TCR beta clonotypes.

The sample holds a few counts of this clonotype. Its cognate antigen is unknown. This specimen consisted of CD8+ T cells from cultured PBMCs, obtained from culture after CMV antigen stimulation. The TCR comes from a human donor in good health (CMV status not recorded). Some clones in this sample may be carry-over from other donors' samples. The rearrangement joins TRBV6-1 to TRBJ2-6; TRBD1 matches 10 bases. The CDR3 nucleotides are TGTGCCAGCAGCCCGGACAGGGGGACCGGGGCCAACGTCCTGACTTTC. It codes for CASSPDRGTGANVLTF.